Reported below is one TCR beta chain. This entry belongs to a study of blood T cell repertoires in COVID-19. Across the whole study: Samples representing acute and convalescent COVID-19 were sourced from the United States, Italy and Spain. PBMCs, B-cell-depleted T cells, or T cells were the source of the cDNA or gDNA that made up the material.

The CDR3 consists of 17 residues. CDR1 is SEHNR, CDR2 FQNEAQ, per germline (reference sequence). V was clipped by 5 bases and J by 0 bases, with 18 bases between them. Original data processing: Cell counts per sample came from amplifying reference gene primers. Here immunoSEQ multiplex PCR was the method, and the copy in TCRdb shows in-frame clones only, minus some. For V, J and clone size, that table is used; D and trimming come from the DNA. This sample has about 110,000 clones, with about four fifths found just once. This sequence originates from a woman in her 70s with acute or convalescent COVID-19. Sequencing was performed on peripheral blood. The rearrangement joins TRBV7-9 to TRBJ2-3; perhaps TRBD2 as D (6 bases). The CDR3 region is CASSPVLPGTSTDTQYF. CDR3 bases: TGTGCCAGCAGCCCCGTATTACCGGGGACTAGCACAGATACGCAGTATTTT.